These 27 T cell receptor beta chains originate from one sample sequenced in a study of shared clonotypes between healthy human individuals. Profiling relied on immunoSEQ multiplex PCR, and the TCRdb table lists in-frame clones only, not all of them. The repertoire consists of about 2.4 million clones, with approximately 93% occurring once and the leading ten covering roughly 0.36%. The sequenced material came from naive CD4+ T cells from PBMCs. Specified subset: CD45RA+ positively selected. Receptors originate from a man aged 18 to 29 in good health. Some clones in this sample may be carry-over from other donors' samples.

The rearrangement joins TRBV5-6 to TRBJ2-3; 11 nucleotides align to TRBD2. Per the germline V gene, CDR1 is SGHDT and CDR2 is YYEEEE. The CDR3 covers 13 residues. Germline trimming cut 7 bases from V and 10 bases from J; bases unmatched to any gene: 8. The CDR3 nucleotides are TGTGCCAGCCGCCTAGCGGGAGGATGGTCGCAGTATTTT. Amino acid sequence: CASRLAGGWSQYF.

The chain employs TRBV5-1 and TRBJ2-5; the D is unclear. V lost 1 base and J lost 7, with 8 bases in between. This CDR3 contains 12 residues. Germline CDR1 reads SGHRS; CDR2 reads YFSETQ. DNA for the CDR3: TGCGCCAGCAGCTTGCGATCAGGGACCCAGTACTTC. Protein sequence: CASSLRSGTQYF.

In the case of this clone: The same CDR3 arises from other DNA sequences in this sample as well. The V gene is TRBV10-3, the J gene TRBJ2-7, with D possibly matching TRBD1 (6 bases). Germline V CDR1 and CDR2: ENHRY, SYGVKD. The CDR3 covers 13 residues. Trimming shortened V by 4 bases and J by 0 bases, and 7 bases separated the two germline ends. The CDR3, as DNA: TGTGCCATCAGTGCAGGGGCCTCCTACGAGCAGTACTTC. It translates to CAISAGASYEQYF.

The DNA of the CDR3 is TGTGCCTGCCGACGTAGCGGTAGCTCCTACAATGAGCAGTTCTTC. It codes for CACRRSGSSYNEQFF. The chain recombines TRBV30 with TRBJ2-1, with D tentatively TRBD2 (6 bases). With 6 bases removed from V and 0 bases from J, the gap between germline ends came to 15 bases. CDR1 is GTSNPN and CDR2 is SVGIG in the germline V gene (reference sequence). CDR3 length: 15 amino acids.

This chain uses TRBV5-4 with TRBJ2-5; D is possibly TRBD1 (6 bases). The V gene's germline CDR1 is SGHNT and CDR2 YYREEE (reference sequence). The CDR3 length is 17 residues. V was pared by 0 bases and J by 0 bases, with 15 bases between. The CDR3 sequence is CASSLVTGSSYQETQYF. The DNA of the CDR3 is TGTGCCAGCAGCTTGGTTACAGGGTCCTCCTACCAAGAGACCCAGTACTTC.

To note about this clone: Other DNA sequences within the sample encode an identical CDR3. The chain has TRBV28 and TRBJ2-7; D is unresolved. This CDR3 spans 9 amino acids. V dropped 8 bases and J dropped 4 bases, with 3 bases sitting between them. Germline CDR1 reads MDHEN; CDR2 reads SYDVKM. CDR3: CASGYEQYF. The DNA for the CDR3 is TGTGCCAGCGGGTACGAGCAGTACTTC.

The chain is built from TRBV6-1 and TRBJ1-2; 7 bases map to TRBD1. The V gene's germline CDR1 is MNHNS and CDR2 SASEGT. Losses at the gene ends were 0 bases for V and 8 bases for J; bases not matched to a gene: 6. The CDR3 contains 14 residues. The CDR3 spells CASSEAWGQSGYTF. Written as DNA, the CDR3 is TGTGCCAGCAGTGAAGCTTGGGGACAGTCGGGCTACACCTTC.

Notes on this clone: This sample includes further DNA sequences coding for the same CDR3. This chain uses TRBV2 with TRBJ2-1; 11 nucleotides agree with TRBD2. Per germline, CDR1 SNHLY and CDR2 FYNNEI. The junction had 2 bases not matched to a gene; V was cut back by 4 bases and J by 6 bases. This CDR3 spans 14 amino acids. The CDR3 protein is CASSVGTSGNEQFF. CDR3 in DNA: TGTGCCAGCAGTGTAGGGACTAGCGGCAATGAGCAGTTCTTC.

The J gene is TRBJ2-1, the V gene TRBV11-2, with 8 nucleotides matching TRBD2. This CDR3 spans 16 amino acids. Germline CDR1 SGHAT, CDR2 FQNNGV. J was trimmed by 1 base and V by 4 bases; bases with no gene match: 6. CDR3 protein: CASSYDGTRSYNEQFF. The CDR3 coding sequence is TGTGCCAGCAGCTACGACGGGACTAGGTCCTACAATGAGCAGTTCTTC. Full variable domain (outside the CDR3, taken from reference TRBV11-2 and TRBJ2-1): EAGVAQSPRYKIIEKRQSVAFWCNPISGHATLYWYQQILGQGPKLLIQFQNNGVVDDSQLPKDRFSAERLKGVDSTLKIQPAKLEDSAVYLCASSYDGTRSYNEQFFGPGTRLTVL.

CDR3 amino acids: CASSTGGAGPYEQYF. The CDR3 nucleotides read TGTGCCAGCAGCACCGGTGGCGCGGGACCCTACGAGCAGTACTTC. The genes are TRBV28 and TRBJ2-7; tentatively, D is TRBD2 (6 bases). Trimming stripped 6 bases from V and 2 bases from J, with 17 bases between. The CDR3 runs 15 residues. CDR1 and CDR2 (germline): MDHEN, SYDVKM.

Of note for this clone: Sequence at one end of the junction differs from germline and may be a read error. The chain has TRBV6-1 and TRBJ2-7; D is tentatively TRBD1 or TRBD2 (5 bases each). Germline lookup yields CDR1 MNHNS and CDR2 SASEGT. The CDR3 length is 9 residues. CDR3 nucleotide sequence: TGTGCCAGCATGGCAGGGAGCCCCTTC. It is translated as CASMAGSPF.

The table lists this clone with a count of one. This chain joins TRBV27 and TRBJ1-5; D possibly corresponds to TRBD1 (6 bases). The V gene's germline CDR1 is MNHEY and CDR2 SMNVEV (reference sequence). This CDR3 has 16 amino acids. V shed 6 bases and J shed 6 bases, with 21 bases lying between them. The chain's CDR3 is CASSPSLGARVQPQHF. The CDR3 DNA sequence: TGTGCCAGCAGCCCAAGTCTGGGGGCGCGGGTTCAGCCCCAGCATTTT.

In regard to this clone: Other DNA sequences in this specimen translate into the identical CDR3. The chain couples TRBV18 to TRBJ1-1; D unresolved. The length of the CDR3 is 12 residues. V was shortened by 1 base and J by 11 bases, with 11 bases between the two germline ends. CDR1 KGHSH and CDR2 LQKENI come from the germline V gene. The CDR3 is CASSPRLGEAFF. The CDR3 DNA is TGTGCCAGCTCACCACGTCTGGGTGAGGCTTTCTTT.

The chain recombines TRBV4-1 with TRBJ2-2, with no clear D. The CDR3 is 13 residues long. Germline V gives CDR1 MGHRA, CDR2 YSYEKL. Deletions cut 1 base from V and 4 bases from J, with 4 bases between. The CDR3 protein is CASSQVPTGELFF. Here the CDR3 DNA reads TGCGCCAGCAGCCAAGTACCCACCGGGGAGCTGTTTTTT.

The chain couples TRBV5-1 to TRBJ2-5; D is unclear. The ends were cut back, 7 bases at V and 2 bases at J, with 18 bases in the middle. Germline CDR1 is SGHRS and CDR2 is YFSETQ. This CDR3 contains 15 residues. CDR3 sequence (DNA): TGCGCCAGCCTGACCCGACCAGGCGCGCAAGAGACCCAGTACTTC. Residues: CASLTRPGAQETQYF.

In nucleotides, the CDR3 is TGTGCCAGCAGACGTACAGGAGGCCGTTCATACGAGCAGTACTTC. As protein: CASRRTGGRSYEQYF. The chain links TRBV28 to TRBJ2-7, with D perhaps matching TRBD1 or TRBD2 (5 bases each). This CDR3 spans 15 amino acids. Trimming took off 6 bases at V and 4 bases at J, with 19 bases between the two ends. CDR1 and CDR2 from the germline V gene are MDHEN and SYDVKM.

This sequence joins TRBV15 and TRBJ1-1; D unresolved. The CDR3 covers 11 residues. V was trimmed by 6 bases and J by 4 bases, leaving 6 bases between them. The germline CDR1 and CDR2 sequences are LNHNV and YYDKDF (reference sequence). The CDR3 DNA reads TGTGCCACCAGGGGTGCCACTGAAGCTTTCTTT. Protein: CATRGATEAFF.

The chain joins TRBV11-2 to TRBJ2-7; no firm D call. There are 15 residues in the CDR3. Germline V gene data show CDR1 as SGHAT and CDR2 as FQNNGV. Deletions cut 0 bases from V and 4 bases from J, with 13 bases between. Here the CDR3 DNA reads TGTGCCAGCAGCTTAGAGCTCCAACCACGGTACGAGCAGTACTTC. The encoded protein is CASSLELQPRYEQYF.

The CDR3 loop is CASSPKPGRGEQYF. Written as DNA, the CDR3 is TGTGCCAGCAGTCCTAAGCCTGGGAGGGGCGAGCAGTACTTC. The chain links TRBV27 to TRBJ2-7; 7 bases agree with TRBD2. The V segment lost 5 bases and the J segment 6 bases; nucleotides outside the gene matches: 10. The CDR3 length is 14 residues. Germline loops: CDR1 MNHEY, CDR2 SMNVEV (reference sequence).

This chain joins TRBV10-2 and TRBJ1-5; D not resolved. Trimming pared 2 bases from V and 8 bases from J, leaving 13 bases between. The germline V gene encodes CDR1 WSHSY and CDR2 SAAADI. The CDR3 has 14 residues. This CDR3 reads CASSEKAPWEPQHF. In nucleotides, the CDR3 is TGCGCCAGCAGTGAGAAGGCGCCATGGGAGCCCCAGCATTTT.

The rearrangement joins TRBV29-1 to TRBJ1-1; a weak D match, TRBD1 (5 bases). Trimming left V 3 bases short and J 1 base short, with 9 bases between. CDR3 length: 13 residues. Germline CDR1 is SQVTM and CDR2 is ANQGSEA. The CDR3 nucleotides read TGCAGCGTTGAGGCAGGGCGGAACACTGAAGCTTTCTTT. Translating gives CSVEAGRNTEAFF.

The rearrangement links TRBV28 to TRBJ2-7; weak D call: TRBD1 (8 bases). The germline V gene has CDR1 MDHEN and CDR2 SYDVKM. The CDR3 contains 16 residues. V lost 7 bases to trimming and J lost 8 bases, with 27 bases between them. CDR3 loop: CASTTRGGQVASKQYF. CDR3 sequence (DNA): TGTGCCAGCACTACGAGGGGGGGACAGGTAGCTAGCAAGCAGTACTTC.

This chain joins TRBV5-1 and TRBJ2-5, with 12 bases aligning to TRBD1. The germline V gene has CDR1 SGHRS and CDR2 YFSETQ. The CDR3 sequence is 14 residues long. Trimming took 7 bases from V and 4 from J; bases not matched to a gene: 5. CDR3 residues: CASGGTGGGETQYF. The CDR3 DNA sequence: TGCGCCAGCGGCGGGACAGGGGGCGGAGAGACCCAGTACTTC.

The rearrangement links TRBV7-2 to TRBJ2-7, with D perhaps TRBD2 (6 bases). The CDR3 is made up of 16 amino acids. CDR1 and CDR2 (germline): SGHTA, FQGNSA. Trimming took off 1 base at V and 2 bases at J, with 15 bases between the two ends. The CDR3 DNA sequence: TGTGCCAGCAGCTTAGGTGTTTATTGGGGGGCCTACGAGCAGTACTTC. Translation: CASSLGVYWGAYEQYF.

This clone was seen more than once but under ten times. The chain employs TRBV6-5 and TRBJ2-7, with TRBD2 matching 9 bases. Germline CDR1 and CDR2: MNHEY and SVGAGI. This CDR3 contains 15 residues. Trimming removed 6 bases from V and 4 bases from J; junction bases left unmatched: 10. The CDR3 DNA reads TGTGCCAGCAGCCGAAGTCTAGCGGGATTGTACGAGCAGTACTTC. The encoded protein is CASSRSLAGLYEQYF.

The J gene is TRBJ1-2, the V gene TRBV29-1; D call uncertain. Trimming pared 2 bases from V and 8 bases from J, leaving 18 bases between. CDR3 length: 14 amino acids. Germline V lookup: CDR1 SQVTM, CDR2 ANQGSEA. As DNA, the CDR3 is TGCAGCGTTGAACGAACCTATCGCGCTAGCGGCTACACCTTC. This encodes CSVERTYRASGYTF. Drawing the rest from reference TRBV29-1 and TRBJ1-2, the complete variable domain is SAVISQKPSRDICQRGTSLTIQCQVDSQVTMMFWYRQQPGQSLTLIATANQGSEATYESGFVIDKFPISRPNLTFSTLTVSNMSPEDSSIYLCSVERTYRASGYTFGSGTRLTVV.

DNA of the CDR3: TGTGCCACGGGGCTAAGATACGAGCAGTACTTC. Protein sequence: CATGLRYEQYF. The rearrangement uses TRBV6-1 and TRBJ2-5, with D tentatively TRBD1 or TRBD2 (5 bases each). The J call may be incorrect, as the DNA end agrees better with TRBJ2-7. Germline CDR1 is MNHNS and CDR2 is SASEGT. The CDR3 is 11 amino acids.